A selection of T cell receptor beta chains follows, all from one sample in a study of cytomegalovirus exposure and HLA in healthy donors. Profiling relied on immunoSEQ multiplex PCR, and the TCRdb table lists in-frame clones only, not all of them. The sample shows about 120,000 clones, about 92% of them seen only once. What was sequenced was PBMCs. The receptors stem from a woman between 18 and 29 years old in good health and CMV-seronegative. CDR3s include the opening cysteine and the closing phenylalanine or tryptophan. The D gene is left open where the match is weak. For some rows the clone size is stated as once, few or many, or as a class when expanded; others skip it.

CDR3nt: TGTGCCATCAGGACTGATAACACCGGGGAGCTGTTTTTT
CDR3aa: CAIRTDNTGELFF
d_gene: NA
j_gene: TRBJ2-2
abundance: NA
v_gene: TRBV28

CDR3nt: TGTGCCAGCAGCTTAAGAGAGGGAACTGAAGCTTTCTTT
CDR3aa: CASSLREGTEAFF
d_gene: NA
j_gene: TRBJ1-1
abundance: NA
v_gene: TRBV7-3

CDR3nt: TGTGCCAGCAGCTTAGGACTAGCGGGTAACACCGGGGAGCTGTTTTTT
CDR3aa: CASSLGLAGNTGELFF
d_gene: TRBD2
j_gene: TRBJ2-2
abundance: NA
v_gene: TRBV11-2

CDR3nt: TGTGCCAGCAGCCGCCAGGGCAGGGGGCCGGAAGATAGCAATCAGCCCCAGCATTTT
CDR3aa: CASSRQGRGPEDSNQPQHF
d_gene: TRBD1
j_gene: TRBJ1-5
abundance: once
v_gene: TRBV5-6

CDR3nt: TGTGCCAGCAGCGTTCCAGGGAACTATGGCTACACCTTC
CDR3aa: CASSVPGNYGYTF
d_gene: NA
j_gene: TRBJ1-2
abundance: NA
v_gene: TRBV9

CDR3nt: TGTGCCAGCAGTTCCCGGGGAGCGGAACTCTACGAGCAGTACTTC
CDR3aa: CASSSRGAELYEQYF
d_gene: NA
j_gene: TRBJ2-7
abundance: NA
v_gene: TRBV27

CDR3nt: TGTGCCAGCAGCTTAGACCAATTGACAGTTGAAAAACTGTTTTTT
CDR3aa: CASSLDQLTVEKLFF
d_gene: NA
j_gene: TRBJ1-4
abundance: NA
v_gene: TRBV7-9

CDR3nt: TGTGCCAGCACGGCGGGGTACACAGATACGCAGTATTTT
CDR3aa: CASTAGYTDTQYF
d_gene: NA
j_gene: TRBJ2-3
abundance: NA
v_gene: TRBV6-1

CDR3nt: TGTGCCAGTAGTTACAGGGTCTGGAATGGCTACACCTTC
CDR3aa: CASSYRVWNGYTF
d_gene: NA
j_gene: TRBJ1-2
abundance: NA
v_gene: TRBV19

CDR3nt: TGTGCCAGCAGTTGGGCTAGCGGGACCACAGATACGCAGTATTTT
CDR3aa: CASSWASGTTDTQYF
d_gene: TRBD2
j_gene: TRBJ2-3
abundance: NA
v_gene: TRBV27

CDR3nt: TGTGCCAGCAGTTTAGAACTAGCGGGAGGCTATGAGCAGTTCTTC
CDR3aa: CASSLELAGGYEQFF
d_gene: TRBD2
j_gene: TRBJ2-1
abundance: NA
v_gene: TRBV28

CDR3nt: TGTGCCAGCAGCCGGACAGGGAATCAGCCCCAGCATTTT
CDR3aa: CASSRTGNQPQHF
d_gene: TRBD1
j_gene: TRBJ1-5
abundance: NA
v_gene: TRBV14

CDR3nt: TGTGCCACCATCGACCAGGGGTCCACCTACGAGCAGTACTTC
CDR3aa: CATIDQGSTYEQYF
d_gene: NA
j_gene: TRBJ2-7
abundance: NA
v_gene: TRBV6-5

CDR3nt: TGCGCCAGCAGCCAAGATCGAGAGAGAGCCTACGAGCAGTACTTC
CDR3aa: CASSQDRERAYEQYF
d_gene: NA
j_gene: TRBJ2-7
abundance: NA
v_gene: TRBV4-3

CDR3nt: TGTGCCAGCTCACCACCGCGTGGTGAGCAGTTCTTC
CDR3aa: CASSPPRGEQFF
d_gene: NA
j_gene: TRBJ2-1
abundance: NA
v_gene: TRBV18

CDR3nt: TGTGCCAGCAGCGTAGTACACCAGAACACTGAAGCTTTCTTT
CDR3aa: CASSVVHQNTEAFF
d_gene: NA
j_gene: TRBJ1-1
abundance: NA
v_gene: TRBV9

CDR3nt: TGTGCCAGCAGCGGAGCTTACGGAGATCAGCCCCAGCATTTT
CDR3aa: CASSGAYGDQPQHF
d_gene: NA
j_gene: TRBJ1-5
abundance: NA
v_gene: TRBV9

CDR3nt: TGTGCCAGCAGTGGACAGGGGGGAACCGGGGAGCTGTTTTTT
CDR3aa: CASSGQGGTGELFF
d_gene: TRBD1
j_gene: TRBJ2-2
abundance: once
v_gene: TRBV7-9

CDR3nt: TGCGCCAGCAGCCAAGATCCACCCCCGGGACTAGCGGGGGGAGAAGAGACCCAGTACTTC
CDR3aa: CASSQDPPPGLAGGEETQYF
d_gene: TRBD2
j_gene: TRBJ2-5
abundance: NA
v_gene: TRBV4-3

CDR3nt: TGTGCCAGCAGTAGATTGACAGGGGAAGATGAAAAACTGTTTTTT
CDR3aa: CASSRLTGEDEKLFF
d_gene: TRBD1
j_gene: TRBJ1-4
abundance: once
v_gene: TRBV27